One T cell receptor (beta chain) is described in this entry. The antigen this receptor binds is unknown. The record has no base qualities; no much larger clone is one base away. This sample was included in a study of shared clonotypes between healthy human individuals (dated by TCRdb to about 2020). About the study as a whole: A couple of women and a few men aged 18 to 49 years were included in the cohort. For each donor, CD4 naive and CD4 memory were each given three plates, CD8 naive was given two plates, and CD8 memory was given one plate. Blood TCR repertoires of five healthy adults were deeply sequenced to estimate repertoire size and the extent of clonotype sharing between individuals. To increase sequencing depth and limit assay-specific biases, TCR repertoire library preparation and sequencing were carried out by different laboratories using diverse techniques. Between about 0.8 and 9 billion PBMCs per donor were obtained by leukapheresis.

Here is what the overall study found, with its caveats: Pairwise subsampling indicated that sequencing depth was expected to affect the degree of clonotype sharing among donors. Sampling was limited to blood, and TCR repertoires in tissue likely differ from TCR repertoires in blood. Incomplete sequencing was indicated by rarefaction of sorted-subset datasets, despite the large sequencing depth. Because the study included only a small number of donors, the genetic and exposure-history diversity represented was limited. Compared with non-shared clonotypes, the clonotypes found in all four sorted-subset donors had higher generation probabilities. About 4.5% of naive CD4, 3.5% of naive CD8, about 2.1% of memory CD4, and about 0.4% of memory CD8 clonotypes were shared across several donors. Naive subsets generally had larger estimated clonotype richness than memory subsets.

The CDR3 sequence holds 14 residues, the cysteine and phenylalanine included. The CDR3 DNA has 42 bases and is translated from base 1. Reading the germline V gene (reference sequence) gives CDR1 SGHAT and CDR2 FQDESV. Trimming at the junction amounts to 6 bases on V and 7 bases on J, and the germline ends lie 13 bases apart. Using the deep immunoSEQ assay, multiplex PCR amplified TCR CDR3 regions from genomic DNA. Extracted genomic DNA from each cell subset was spread evenly across all wells of several immunoSEQ 96-well plates, with each plate serving as a replicate. For sorted subsets, approximately 200 ng of genomic DNA, equivalent to around 29,000 T cell genomes, went into each replicate PCR. The purified libraries were quantified using a Qubit 3.0 fluorometer, sized with a Bioanalyzer 2100, and then quantified again using the KAPA Library Quantification kit. Every immunoSEQ 96-well plate was sequenced on a separate single-read 150-cycle Illumina NextSeq 550 flow cell. Regarding the original processing steps: The immunoSEQ output contained only junctional sequences without quality scores, so filtering could not match that applied to full-length reads. To assign V/J genes and CDR3, sequences were annotated using PyIR, a Python wrapper for IgBLAST v1.9, with IMGT germline references. Any read was removed if the V/J assignment was weak (E-value above 1e-6), the CDR3 was missing, or the read contained stop codons, out-of-frame junctions, or ambiguous translated residues. V3J clonotypes were defined by identical inferred V gene, J gene, and CDR3 amino acid sequence. Percentage overlap between repertoires was computed as shared unique clonotypes divided by the size of the smaller repertoire. Richness of each repertoire was evaluated using RTK rarefaction, the Chao1 estimator, and Recon v2.1 estimates of unobserved clonotypes. Generation probabilities were computed with OLGA for all TCRbeta clonotypes obtained by the gDNA method from a few donors. TCRdb carries this immuneACCESS record with in-frame sequences only. Its versions omit some clonotypes, under half of them owing to an unresolved V gene in the studies checked, with the rest unexplained. For V, J and clone size, that table is used; D and trimming come from the DNA. The sample yields roughly 2.5 million clones; roughly nine tenths were counted once. The top ten clonotypes cover roughly 0.15% of the sample.

The donors were healthy, HIV-negative adults with no recently reported acute infections or vaccinations. Only Caucasian adults living in Nashville, Tennessee, USA were represented among the donors. CD4+ T cells were enriched through magnetic negative selection, after which naive cells were positively selected on CD45RA and the remaining negative fraction served as the memory subset. Blood was collected by leukapheresis, and PBMCs were isolated by Ficoll-Histopaque density gradient centrifugation and then cryopreserved in liquid nitrogen vapor phase. Analytical flow cytometry was used to check the purity and quantity of every magnetically sorted T cell population. Genomic DNA was isolated from each sorted fraction and quantified by UV absorbance on a Nanodrop 2000c.

The clonotype originates from a man aged 18 to 29 in good health. The sample comprised naive CD4+ T cells sorted from blood. According to the study, the label for this sample's cell subset or site signals: CD45RA+ positively selected. The chain is made from TRBV11-1 and TRBJ1-6; the best D guess is TRBD1, with 6 bases matching. The nucleotide sequence is TGTGCCAGCAGACCGGACAGCGGGAATTCACCCCTCCACTTT. This translates into CASRPDSGNSPLHF.